Listed below are T cell receptor beta chains from one sample, sequenced in a study of human T cells and chemical hapten exposure. TCRdb reprocessed the RACE reads with MiXCR, giving one entry per CDR3 protein. The sample includes under 300,000 distinct CDR3 sequences, 7.5% to 9% of them seen just once. Sequencing used whole blood, obtained in connection with sensitization to the hapten diphenylcyclopropenone (DPC). Every receptor here comes from a man aged 18 to 35 with alopecia areata. Some clones in this sample may be carry-over from other donors' samples. CDR3s include the opening cysteine and the closing phenylalanine or tryptophan. A D gene is named only where the DNA matches it firmly. A row's size may be missing; if present it is once, few, many or a size class.

v_gene	abundance	j_gene	d_gene	CDR3nt	CDR3aa
TRBV20-1	NA	TRBJ2-1	TRBD2	TGCAGTGCAAATCTAGCGGGGCTGTCCAATGAGCAGTTCTTC	CSANLAGLSNEQFF
TRBV6-6	few	TRBJ1-5	NA	TGTGCCAGCAGTGGTAGGGCAGATTATAGCAATCAGCCCCAGCATTTT	CASSGRADYSNQPQHF
TRBV6-6	few	TRBJ1-2	NA	TGTGCCAGCAGTTCGACAGATTATGGCTACACCTTC	CASSSTDYGYTF
TRBV7-6	NA	TRBJ2-1	NA	TGTGCCAGCAGCTTAATGGCGGGGTACGGCAATGAGCAGTTCTTC	CASSLMAGYGNEQFF
TRBV28	NA	TRBJ2-7	TRBD2	TGTGCCAGCAGTTTAACTAGCGGGGGGCCTAACTCCTACGAGCAGTACTTC	CASSLTSGGPNSYEQYF
TRBV28	NA	TRBJ1-5	NA	TGTGCCAGCAGGACCCCCGGGACATTCGACCAGCCCCAGCATTTT	CASRTPGTFDQPQHF
TRBV4-3	few	TRBJ1-2	NA	TGCGCCAGCAGCCAAGGTACAGCCGCACAACTCTATGGCTACACCTTC	CASSQGTAAQLYGYTF
TRBV6-5	few	TRBJ1-5	NA	TGTGCCAGCAGTTACGGGAGTGGCGATCAGCCCCAGCATTTT	CASSYGSGDQPQHF
TRBV27	many	TRBJ2-1	TRBD2	TGTGCCAGCAGTATACTGACTAGCGGGGGGGCCTCCTACAATGAGCAGTTCTTC	CASSILTSGGASYNEQFF
TRBV10-3	many	TRBJ1-6	NA	TGTGCCATCAGTGAGCGGGGGTCCGATTCACCCCTCCACTTT	CAISERGSDSPLHF
TRBV5-1	few	TRBJ2-3	NA	TGCGCCAGCAGCGGACTACTCACAGATACGCAGTATTTT	CASSGLLTDTQYF
TRBV15	large	TRBJ2-5	TRBD2	TGTGCCACCAGCAGGGAAGCTAGCGGGGGGGAGAAGACCCAGTACTTC	CATSREASGGEKTQYF
TRBV9	NA	TRBJ1-3	NA	TGTGCCAGCAGCGCGGGTTACGGGACGGACCCTGGAAACACCATATATTTT	CASSAGYGTDPGNTIYF
TRBV6-6	few	TRBJ2-3	NA	TGTGCCAGCAGTTACGAACCGCTCCCTAGCACAGATACGCAGTATTTT	CASSYEPLPSTDTQYF
TRBV25-1	NA	TRBJ2-5	NA	TGTGCCAGCAGTGGGCTAATAGGGGCAGAGACCCAGTACTTC	CASSGLIGAETQYF
TRBV28	NA	TRBJ2-4	TRBD1	TGTGCCAGCAGTCGGGACAGGGCCCACCCGAAAAACATTCAGTACTTC	CASSRDRAHPKNIQYF
TRBV7-2	many	TRBJ2-3	NA	TGTGCCAGCAGTTTAGCGAATGAAGATACGCAGTATTTT	CASSLANEDTQYF
TRBV29-1	many	TRBJ2-2	NA	TGCAGCGTTGAGGGGGTATATGGAGGGGAGCTGTTTTTT	CSVEGVYGGELFF
TRBV25-1	few	TRBJ2-7	NA	TGTGCCAGCAGGGGGGACGGGGTCTACGAGCAGTACTTC	CASRGDGVYEQYF
TRBV6-6	NA	TRBJ1-5	NA	TGTGCCTCCTCCGGGGCCGCCGGGTCTAGCAATCAGCCCCAGCATTTT	CASSGAAGSSNQPQHF
TRBV7-9	NA	TRBJ2-1	NA	TGTGCCAGCACCCTCACCAGGGTCCTAGGGAATGAGCAGTTCTTC	CASTLTRVLGNEQFF
TRBV6-4	few	TRBJ1-1	NA	TGTGCCAGCAGTGAACTCGCTAACACTGAAGCTTTCTTT	CASSELANTEAFF
TRBV18	NA	TRBJ1-1	NA	TGTGCCAGCTCACCCATGATACACGACATGAACACTGAAGCTTTCTTT	CASSPMIHDMNTEAFF
TRBV7-9	NA	TRBJ2-2	NA	TGTGCCAGCAGCACCCCGGGGCAGGTTGGCGCCGGGGAGCTGTTTTTT	CASSTPGQVGAGELFF
TRBV6-5	NA	TRBJ1-1	NA	TGTGCCAGCAGTTATTGGGGTCGTTCGAACACTGAAGCTTTCTTT	CASSYWGRSNTEAFF
TRBV12-3/TRBV12-4	few	TRBJ1-1	NA	TGTGCCAGCAGTCTCCAGGCGAAAAACACTGAAGCTTTCTTT	CASSLQAKNTEAFF
TRBV4-3	NA	TRBJ1-2	TRBD1	TGCGCCAGCAGCCCGAGACAGGGGGGGAAGAACTATGGCTACACCTTC	CASSPRQGGKNYGYTF
TRBV20-1	NA	TRBJ2-7	NA	TGCAGTGCTAGAATAGGATACGAGCAGTACTTC	CSARIGYEQYF
TRBV12-3/TRBV12-4	NA	TRBJ2-5	TRBD2	TGTGCCAGCAGCACTAGCGGGGTCGGGGAGACCCAGTACTTC	CASSTSGVGETQYF
TRBV29-1	few	TRBJ1-1	TRBD1	TGCAGCGTGTCCGGGACAGGGGGCGCGGGCACTGAAGCTTTCTTT	CSVSGTGGAGTEAFF
TRBV12-3/TRBV12-4	NA	TRBJ1-2	NA	TGTGCCAGCAGCAAACAGGGTTTCTATGGCTACACCTTC	CASSKQGFYGYTF
TRBV11-2	few	TRBJ2-4	NA	TGTGCCAGCAGCTTAGCAGGAGTCAAAAACATTCAGTACTTC	CASSLAGVKNIQYF
TRBV9	many	TRBJ2-2	NA	TGTGCCAGCAGCGTAGATGGGGCTGGCGGGGAGCTGTTTTTT	CASSVDGAGGELFF
TRBV5-1	few	TRBJ1-6	TRBD1	TGCGCCAGCAGCTCCGGGACAGGGGGCTCCTATAATTCACCCCTCCACTTT	CASSSGTGGSYNSPLHF
TRBV11-2	few	TRBJ1-1	NA	TGTGCCAGCAGCGCAGGGTATACTGAAGCTTTCTTT	CASSAGYTEAFF
TRBV2	many	TRBJ1-2	TRBD1	TGTGCCGGCAAGGGGGCGCGCAACTATGGCTACACCTTC	CAGKGARNYGYTF
TRBV7-9	many	TRBJ2-7	NA	TGCGCCAGCAGCTTGGTGGGGGCGTACGAGCAGTACTTC	CASSLVGAYEQYF
TRBV7-2	many	TRBJ2-3	TRBD1	TGTGCCAGCAGCCCTGGACAGGGAAGCACAGATACGCAGTATTTT	CASSPGQGSTDTQYF
TRBV18	few	TRBJ1-1	NA	TGTGCCAGCTCGCCTTTGCCCGCAGGGCCCAGTACGAACACTGAAGCTTTCTTT	CASSPLPAGPSTNTEAFF
TRBV5-1	few	TRBJ1-2	TRBD1	TGCGCCAGCAGCTCGGTACTGATGGACAGGCTTTCCTTC	CASSSVLMDRLSF
TRBV29-1	NA	TRBJ2-1	NA	TGCAGCGTTGAGGTCGCCAGTGAGCAGTTCTTC	CSVEVASEQFF
TRBV20-1	many	TRBJ1-1	NA	TGCAGTGCTATGGGACCGAACACTGAAGCTTTCTTT	CSAMGPNTEAFF
TRBV20-1	NA	TRBJ1-1	NA	TGCAGTGTGGGCGGGGGGAACACTGAAGCTTTCTTT	CSVGGGNTEAFF
TRBV6-6	NA	TRBJ2-5	TRBD2	TGTGCCAGCAGTTTTTTTAGCGGGGGACCGCACCAAGAGACCCAGTACTTC	CASSFFSGGPHQETQYF
TRBV5-6	NA	TRBJ2-3	NA	TGTGCCAGCAGCTACACAGGGTCAGATACGCAGTATTTT	CASSYTGSDTQYF
TRBV4-3	NA	TRBJ1-1	NA	TGCGCCAGCAGCCAAGAACGCGCGAAGGGGGCTGAAGCTTTCTTT	CASSQERAKGAEAFF
TRBV7-2	few	TRBJ2-4	NA	TGTGCCAGCAGCCCAAAGTCGGTTCAGTACTTC	CASSPKSVQYF
TRBV6-2/TRBV6-3	NA	TRBJ2-2	NA	TGTGCCAGCAGCCCAGATGCGGGGGCCCACACCGGGGAGCTGTTTTTT	CASSPDAGAHTGELFF
TRBV12-3/TRBV12-4	few	TRBJ1-2	NA	TGTGCCAGCAGCCCCTTGGACACTCTGAGAAGCTACACCTTC	CASSPLDTLRSYTF
TRBV4-1	many	TRBJ2-3	NA	TGCGCCAGCAGCTCTTATGCGCCGGGACTCTACACAGATACGCAGTATTTT	CASSSYAPGLYTDTQYF
TRBV12-3/TRBV12-4	few	TRBJ2-3	NA	TGTGCCAGCAGTTTCCTAGTTACCCGGCCAGATACGCAGTATTTT	CASSFLVTRPDTQYF
TRBV4-1	NA	TRBJ1-5	NA	TGCGCCAGCAGCCAAGGTCTGGCTAGCAATCAGCCCCAGCATTTT	CASSQGLASNQPQHF
TRBV6-2/TRBV6-3	NA	TRBJ2-7	NA	TGTGCCAGCAGTTACTCGCCTCTAGGCGAGCAGTACTTC	CASSYSPLGEQYF
TRBV12-3/TRBV12-4	many	TRBJ2-7	TRBD1	TGTGCCAGCAGCCCAAGACAGGGGCCAACCTACGAGCAGTACTTC	CASSPRQGPTYEQYF
TRBV6-6	few	TRBJ1-3	NA	TGTGCCAGCCATCGAATTGGCGGAAACACCATATATTTT	CASHRIGGNTIYF
TRBV15	NA	TRBJ2-6	NA	TGTGCCACCAGGGGGCGAGGGGCCAACGTCCTGACTTTC	CATRGRGANVLTF
TRBV7-9	few	TRBJ2-3	NA	TGTGCCAGCAGCTTAGGGACAGCAGATACGCAGTATTTT	CASSLGTADTQYF